This section outlines one T cell receptor beta chain sequence together with its context. The PCR was carried out with 60 Vbeta primers and 13 Jbeta primers. TCRdb's table, derived via immunoSEQ multiplex PCR, lists solely in-frame clones and lacks some. The repertoire holds around 210,000 clones, roughly 80% seen once, with roughly 1.5% in the top ten. Germline CDR1 and CDR2: SGHRS and YFSETQ. This CDR3 has 16 amino acids. V shed 0 bases, J shed 4 bases, and the junction held 6 bases outside the gene matches. This specimen belongs to a study of cytomegalovirus exposure and HLA in healthy donors. The sample taken for sequencing was PBMCs. The receptor was derived from a man aged 50-59 years in good health and CMV-seronegative. The chain has TRBV5-1 and TRBJ2-3; 9 positions match TRBD2. The CDR3 loop reads CASSLVPAGGPDTQYF. The CDR3 DNA is TGCGCCAGCAGCTTGGTCCCAGCGGGAGGCCCAGATACGCAGTATTTT.